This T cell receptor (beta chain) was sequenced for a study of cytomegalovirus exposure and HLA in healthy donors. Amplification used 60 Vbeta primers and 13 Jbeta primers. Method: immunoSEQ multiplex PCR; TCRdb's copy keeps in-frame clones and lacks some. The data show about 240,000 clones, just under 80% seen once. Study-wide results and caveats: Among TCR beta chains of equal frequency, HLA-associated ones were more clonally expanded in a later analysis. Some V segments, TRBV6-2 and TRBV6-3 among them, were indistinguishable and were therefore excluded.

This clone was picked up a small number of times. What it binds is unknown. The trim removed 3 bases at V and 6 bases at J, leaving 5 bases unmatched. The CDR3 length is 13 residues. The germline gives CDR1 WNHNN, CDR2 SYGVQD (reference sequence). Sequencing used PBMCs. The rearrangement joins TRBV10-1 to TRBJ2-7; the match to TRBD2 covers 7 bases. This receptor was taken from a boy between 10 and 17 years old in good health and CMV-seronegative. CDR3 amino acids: CASSDGEGSEQYF. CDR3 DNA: TGCGCCAGCAGTGACGGGGAGGGTTCCGAGCAGTACTTC.